This T cell receptor (beta chain) was identified during a study of T cells in Graves' hyperthyroidism and ophthalmopathy. TCR beta CDR3 regions were amplified from RNA transcripts. The HTBI primer set was used in a first-round RT-PCR of the TCR CDR3. One entry per CDR3 protein, called by TCRdb with MiXCR from the multiplex PCR reads. The top ten hold roughly two fifths of the sample, which has over 200,000 distinct CDR3 sequences, 15% to 20% seen once. This clonotype was found a few times. Germline CDR1 reads DFQATT; CDR2 reads SNEGSKA (reference sequence). Trimming cost V 4 bases and J 0 bases, with 15 bases left between them. The CDR3 has 16 residues.

V is TRBV20-1 and J is TRBJ1-4, with D perhaps matching TRBD1 (5 bases). The sample consisted of blood. The TCR comes from a man aged 40-50 years with Graves' hyperthyroidism. This chain's CDR3 is CSATWGPPATNEKLFF. The CDR3 DNA reads TGCAGTGCTACCTGGGGACCGCCTGCAACTAATGAAAAACTGTTTTTT.